The 10 T cell receptor beta chains below were found in one sample sequenced in a study of blood T cell repertoires in COVID-19. Assay used: immunoSEQ multiplex PCR; TCRdb lists only in-frame clones, some missing. The sample contains around 200,000 clones, about 80% of which appear only once. The sample taken for sequencing was peripheral blood. All receptors come from a man aged 25 to 40 with active or convalescent COVID-19.

The rearrangement links TRBV20-1 to TRBJ2-7; D may be TRBD2 (5 bases). The V and J ends lost 3 bases and 5 bases respectively, with 11 bases between them. Germline values: CDR1 DFQATT, CDR2 SNEGSKA (reference sequence). The CDR3 extends over 12 amino acids. The CDR3 nucleotides read TGCAGTGCTAGTTCGGGATCCCACGAGCAGTACTTC. Its protein is CSASSGSHEQYF.

This clone was recorded many times. Other DNA sequences from this sample encode an identical CDR3 as well. The chain is built from TRBV3-1 (or the pseudogene TRBV3-2) and TRBJ1-5; possibly TRBD1 for D (5 bases). Germline V gene lookup returns CDR1 LGHDT and CDR2 YNNKEL (reference sequence). The V end lost 0 bases, the J end lost 6 bases, and 9 bases lay between the germline ends. CDR3 size: 14 residues. The chain's CDR3 is CASSQETGRQPQHF. In DNA form, the CDR3 reads TGTGCCAGCAGCCAAGAAACAGGACGTCAGCCCCAGCATTTT.

The chain recombines TRBV7-3 with TRBJ2-5; TRBD2 aligns across 7 bases. This CDR3 has 15 residues. After removal of 2 bases from V and 4 bases from J, the junction contained 7 bases not matched to a gene. The germline gives CDR1 SGHTA, CDR2 FQGTGA. The CDR3 coding sequence is TGTGCCAGCAGCTTAGAGGCTAGCGGCAGAGAGACCCAGTACTTC. Protein product: CASSLEASGRETQYF.

The chain joins TRBV5-8 to TRBJ1-2; possible D gene TRBD1, 6 bases. V was shortened by 3 bases and J by 7 bases, with 13 bases between the two germline ends. This CDR3 comprises 13 residues. Germline CDR1 and CDR2: SGHTS and YDEGEE. This chain's CDR3 is CASSSQGIIGYTF. The CDR3 DNA follows: TGTGCCAGCAGCTCCCAGGGGATAATTGGCTACACCTTC.

The chain has TRBV10-2 and TRBJ1-1, with no clear D. Between the trimmed V and J ends, which lost 3 bases and 1 base, there was a span of 9 bases. Germline V gene sequence: CDR1 WSHSY, CDR2 SAAADI. This CDR3 region has 14 residues. The CDR3 sequence: CASSDKQQNTEAFF. CDR3 nucleotide sequence: TGCGCCAGCAGTGATAAACAGCAGAACACTGAAGCTTTCTTT.

CDR3 loop: CASSSILRDRWGYEQYF. The CDR3 DNA is TGTGCCAGCAGCTCAATACTCCGGGACAGGTGGGGCTACGAGCAGTACTTC. This chain links TRBV7-6 with TRBJ2-7, with 8 positions matching TRBD1. J lost 3 bases, V lost 4 bases, and 14 bases had no gene match. Per the germline V gene, CDR1 is SGHVS and CDR2 is FNYEAQ. The CDR3 is made up of 17 amino acids.

V and J are TRBV7-3 and TRBJ2-2, with TRBD2 as a possible D gene (5 bases). The ends were cut back, 5 bases at V and 2 bases at J, with 18 bases in the middle. CDR1 and CDR2 from the germline V gene are SGHTA and FQGTGA. The CDR3 sequence is 17 residues long. DNA of the CDR3: TGTGCCAGCAGCACCCACACCCCCGAGGGCAACACCGGGGAGCTGTTTTTT. Protein product: CASSTHTPEGNTGELFF.

The gene calls are TRBV4-2 and TRBJ2-3, with D possibly matching TRBD1 (5 bases). The CDR3 length is 15 residues. Trimming stripped 0 bases from V and 1 base from J, with 8 bases between. Germline-derived CDR1 and CDR2 are LGHNA and YNFKEQ. The CDR3 bases are TGTGCCAGCAGCCAAGACAGGGCCGGCACAGATACGCAGTATTTT. Amino acid sequence: CASSQDRAGTDTQYF.

The CDR3 nucleotides are TGTGCCAGCAGACTCCCGCCGGGGGAGACCCAGTACTTC. Its protein is CASRLPPGETQYF. This chain joins TRBV7-2 and TRBJ2-5; possible D gene TRBD2, 5 bases. Germline V lookup: CDR1 SGHTA, CDR2 FQGNSA. Trimming cost V 6 bases and J 5 bases, with 13 bases left between them. The CDR3 runs to 13 residues.

This clone was detected only once. J is TRBJ2-7 and V is TRBV15; perhaps TRBD1 as D (8 bases). Germline V gene data show CDR1 as LNHNV and CDR2 as YYDKDF (reference sequence). Trimming removed 4 bases at V and 4 bases at J, with 11 bases between. The CDR3 totals 13 residues. CDR3: CATSKQGGYEQYF. CDR3 coding DNA: TGTGCCACCAGCAAACAGGGGGGGTACGAGCAGTACTTC.